These 10 T cell receptor beta chains were sequenced from one sample in a study of cytomegalovirus exposure and HLA in healthy donors. Amplification used 60 Vbeta primers and 13 Jbeta primers. The protocol was immunoSEQ multiplex PCR, while the TCRdb copy is restricted to in-frame clones and leaves out a portion. Counted here are 150,000 to 200,000 clones, 65% to 85% occurring once; the ten biggest clones make up about 2.4%. The sequencing input was PBMCs. These receptors were collected from a male donor in good health and CMV-seronegative.

This chain uses TRBV4-3 with TRBJ2-1; 8 bases line up with TRBD2. Germline V CDR1 and CDR2: LGHNA, YSLEER. Trimming removed 3 bases from V and 7 bases from J; junction bases left unmatched: 5. This CDR3 is 14 amino acids long. The chain's CDR3 is CASSHREGRNEQFF. Here the CDR3 DNA reads TGCGCCAGCAGCCACCGGGAGGGCCGGAATGAGCAGTTCTTC.

The chain joins TRBV4-1 to TRBJ2-1; D is possibly TRBD2 (5 bases). The CDR3 runs 13 residues. The V gene's germline CDR1 is MGHRA and CDR2 YSYEKL. V dropped 6 bases and J dropped 6 bases, with 12 bases sitting between them. The CDR3 sequence is CASRIEGSNEQFF. CDR3 nucleotides: TGCGCCAGCAGGATTGAGGGTTCCAATGAGCAGTTCTTC.

The gene calls are TRBV4-3 and TRBJ2-7; 10 nucleotides align to TRBD2. Germline V gene lookup returns CDR1 LGHNA and CDR2 YSLEER. With V trimmed by 0 bases and J by 7 bases, 6 bases remained unmatched. The CDR3 consists of 15 residues. DNA for the CDR3: TGCGCCAGCAGCCAAGATCTAGCGGGAGCCCGGGAGCAGTACTTC. Translation gives CASSQDLAGAREQYF.

The chain recombines TRBV4-1 with TRBJ2-1; 7 bases map to TRBD1. Germline V gene data show CDR1 as MGHRA and CDR2 as YSYEKL. The CDR3 extends over 15 amino acids. Trimming at V came to 1 base and at J to 4 bases, leaving 4 bases not matched to a gene. CDR3 DNA: TGCGCCAGCAGCCAAGTTTCAGGGGGATACAATGAGCAGTTCTTC. Translating it yields CASSQVSGGYNEQFF.

The chain carries TRBV9 and TRBJ2-3; 12 nucleotides line up with TRBD1. Losses at the gene ends were 2 bases for V and 2 bases for J; bases not matched to a gene: 3. Germline V gene sequence: CDR1 SGDLS, CDR2 YYNGEE. The length of the CDR3 is 16 residues. The CDR3 sequence: CASSVGGQGATDTQYF. CDR3 in DNA: TGTGCCAGCAGCGTGGGGGGACAGGGGGCCACAGATACGCAGTATTTT.

The J gene is TRBJ2-3, the V gene TRBV29-1, with TRBD2 identical over 10 bases. Germline trimming cut 3 bases from V and 0 bases from J; bases unmatched to any gene: 12. In germline, CDR1 is SQVTM, CDR2 ANQGSEA. This CDR3 region has 18 residues. The CDR3 reads CSVDRLAGVQTSTDTQYF. CDR3 DNA sequence: TGCAGCGTTGATAGGCTAGCGGGGGTTCAAACTAGCACAGATACGCAGTATTTT.

The V and J genes are TRBV28 and TRBJ1-1; 8 bases map to TRBD1. Germline V gene sequence: CDR1 MDHEN, CDR2 SYDVKM. Losses at the gene ends were 5 bases for V and 4 bases for J; bases not matched to a gene: 9. CDR3 length equals 15 residues. The CDR3 DNA reads TGTGCCAGCAGTAAAGACAGGGGTAGCGGCACTGAAGCTTTCTTT. This encodes CASSKDRGSGTEAFF.

A few counts support this clone. The CDR3: CASSHDKPFYNEQFF. CDR3 DNA sequence: TGCGCCAGCAGCCACGATAAGCCGTTTTACAATGAGCAGTTCTTC. This chain uses TRBV4-3 with TRBJ2-1, with unresolved D. This CDR3 contains 15 residues. With 3 bases removed from V and 4 bases from J, the gap between germline ends came to 13 bases. The germline V gene encodes CDR1 LGHNA and CDR2 YSLEER.

The chain combines TRBV5-1 with TRBJ1-6; 8 bases fit TRBD1. CDR1 is SGHRS and CDR2 is YFSETQ in the germline V gene. Trimming cost V 0 bases and J 4 bases; bases outside gene matches: 6. This CDR3 has 17 amino acids. CDR3 DNA sequence: TGCGCCAGCAGCTTGGGTCCCGGACAGGGATATAATTCACCCCTCCACTTT. Translation: CASSLGPGQGYNSPLHF.

The chain carries TRBV5-4 and TRBJ2-7; 11 nucleotides agree with TRBD2. This CDR3 is 16 amino acids long. Losses at the gene ends were 4 bases for V and 6 bases for J; bases not matched to a gene: 12. Germline lookup yields CDR1 SGHNT and CDR2 YYREEE (reference sequence). The CDR3 protein is CASSRELAGADGEQYF. The DNA of the CDR3 is TGTGCCAGCAGCCGAGAACTAGCGGGAGCCGACGGCGAGCAGTACTTC.